The 27 T cell receptor beta chains given below trace back to one sample, sequenced in a study of T cell repertoires in cytomegalovirus infection (dated by TCRdb to 2018 to 2020). The run used an Illumina HiSeq 1500. The public reads were reanalyzed by TCRdb: fastp trimming at Q25, MiXCR alignment, in-frame beta chains only. Rows merge per CDR3 protein into single entries with the most common DNA and genes. The sample has about 530,000 distinct CDR3 sequences on record, approximately 25% of them singletons. The ten largest clones take up roughly 13% of the sample. The specimen sequenced was PBMCs. These receptors were taken from a human donor in good health (CMV status not recorded). Some clones in this sample may be carry-over from other donors' samples.

The chain links TRBV6-2 or TRBV6-3 to TRBJ1-2; 7 bases line up with TRBD1. V was pared by 0 bases and J by 13 bases, with 20 bases of the junction left unmatched. Germline CDR1 is MNHEY and CDR2 is SVGEGT. This CDR3 spans 17 amino acids. CDR3: CASSYSKPGQESGAGTF. The CDR3 coding sequence is TGTGCCAGCAGTTACTCGAAACCAGGACAGGAGTCCGGAGCTGGCACCTTC.

The J gene is TRBJ2-1, the V gene TRBV10-3; D is possibly TRBD2 (6 bases). Germline V gene sequence: CDR1 ENHRY, CDR2 SYGVKD. This CDR3 has 14 amino acids. V lost 5 bases, J lost 8 bases, and 16 bases lay in between. CDR3 sequence (DNA): TGTGCCATCAGTTCCGGGACGACGGGGGATGAGCAGTTCTTC. Its translation: CAISSGTTGDEQFF.

The CDR3 sequence is CSAYPPSGSVRNEQFF. The CDR3 nucleotides are TGCAGTGCTTACCCCCCTAGCGGGAGCGTCCGGAATGAGCAGTTCTTC. The J gene is TRBJ2-1, the V gene TRBV20-1; 10 bases fit TRBD2. Trimming at V came to 5 bases and at J to 7 bases, leaving 14 bases not matched to a gene. CDR1 and CDR2 (germline): DFQATT, SNEGSKA (reference sequence). The CDR3 consists of 16 residues.

This clonotype was recorded many times. J is TRBJ1-2 and V is TRBV7-2; D unclear. CDR1 is SGHTA and CDR2 is FQGNSA in the germline V gene. The CDR3 sequence is 13 residues long. Trimming removed 5 bases from V and 2 bases from J, with 9 bases in between. CDR3 residues: CASSPYVNYGYTF. DNA for the CDR3: TGTGCCAGCAGCCCCTATGTGAACTATGGCTACACCTTC. Supplemented by reference TRBV7-2 and TRBJ1-2, the full variable domain reads GAGVSQSPSNKVTEKGKDVELRCDPISGHTALYWYRQSLGQGLEFLIYFQGNSAPDKSGLPSDRFSAERTGGSVSTLTIQRTQQEDSAVYLCASSPYVNYGYTFGSGTRLTVV.

This clonotype occurred a few times. For the CDR3, the DNA is TGCAGCTTTGGACCGGCCCAAGAGACCCAGTACTTC. Protein product: CSFGPAQETQYF. This rearrangement joins TRBV29-1 to TRBJ2-5; the D is unclear. The CDR3 spans 12 residues. CDR1 and CDR2 (germline): SQVTM, ANQGSEA. Trimming took 8 bases from V and 1 from J, leaving 11 bases between them.

This chain connects TRBV13 to TRBJ2-3; 10 bases are a match to TRBD2. Germline trimming cut 3 bases from V and 6 bases from J; bases unmatched to any gene: 15. CDR1 is PRHDT and CDR2 is FYEKMQ in the germline V gene (reference sequence). CDR3 length equals 18 residues. The DNA of the CDR3 is TGTGCCAGCAGCTTGGGTTGGCTAGCGGGAGCCCCAGGGGATACGCAGTATTTT. Translated, it gives CASSLGWLAGAPGDTQYF.

This clonotype was picked up a small number of times. CDR3 region: CASSPQGANTEAFF. In DNA form, the CDR3 reads TGTGCCAGCAGTCCTCAGGGGGCTAACACTGAAGCTTTCTTT. The chain combines TRBV2 with TRBJ1-1; 8 nucleotides align to TRBD1. This CDR3 has 14 residues. Unmatched junction bases numbered 4, after V lost 5 bases and J lost 2 bases. Germline V gene sequence: CDR1 SNHLY, CDR2 FYNNEI.

This chain uses TRBV24-1 with TRBJ1-5, with 11 positions matching TRBD1. CDR3 size: 14 residues. The V and J ends lost 2 bases and 9 bases, in that order; junction bases with no gene match: 2. The germline V gene encodes CDR1 KGHDR and CDR2 SFDVKD. The CDR3 bases are TGTGCCACCAGTGATTCGGGGACAGGGGGGCCCCAGCATTTT. Encoded protein: CATSDSGTGGPQHF.

This clonotype has a count of ten or more. The chain carries TRBV12-3 or TRBV12-4 and TRBJ2-7, with a tentative D call TRBD2 (5 bases). The CDR3 sequence is 13 residues long. The V gene lost 3 bases and the J gene lost 2 bases, with 8 bases spanning the gap. CDR3 loop: CASSFSGAYEQYF. DNA of the CDR3: TGTGCCAGCAGTTTTTCCGGGGCCTACGAGCAGTACTTC.

This clonotype has just one count. The chain has TRBV11-2 and TRBJ2-3; D is ambiguous. Germline V gene data show CDR1 as SGHAT and CDR2 as FQNNGV. This CDR3 has 12 amino acids. The ends were cut back, 5 bases at V and 9 bases at J, with 12 bases in the middle. CDR3 sequence (DNA): TGTGCCAGCAGCCCCACGCCTCCCACGCAGTATTTT. It encodes CASSPTPPTQYF.

This clonotype occurred many times. V gene TRBV7-8 combines with J gene TRBJ2-3; 8 bases map to TRBD1. CDR3 length equals 15 residues. V was clipped by 5 bases and J by 3 bases; unmatched bases: 7. Germline values: CDR1 SGHVS, CDR2 FQNEAQ. In DNA form, the CDR3 reads TGTGCCAGCAGCGGGGCAGGGGGCTGGACAGATACGCAGTATTTT. This encodes CASSGAGGWTDTQYF.

The rearrangement links TRBV6-6 to TRBJ1-4; maybe TRBD1 (5 bases). The CDR3 covers 16 residues. V was shortened by 0 bases and J by 7 bases, with 15 bases between the two germline ends. CDR1 and CDR2 from the germline V gene are MNHNY and SVGAGI (reference sequence). This CDR3 is CASSYSRAAGGEKLFF. For the CDR3, the DNA is TGTGCCAGCAGTTACTCGCGGGCGGCCGGGGGTGAAAAACTGTTTTTT.

This chain uses TRBV7-8 with TRBJ1-6, with no clear D. V was pared by 1 base and J by 7 bases, with 11 bases between. The CDR3 length is 15 residues. Looked up from germline, CDR1 is SGHVS and CDR2 is FQNEAQ. CDR3 bases: TGTGCCAGCAGCTTAGGGCGGCTAGACAATTCACCCCTCCACTTT. Amino acids: CASSLGRLDNSPLHF.

There are many counts of this clonotype. This rearrangement joins TRBV7-2 to TRBJ2-1; D is uncertain. Germline V gene sequence: CDR1 SGHTA, CDR2 FQGNSA. The CDR3 length is 15 residues. Trimming left V 1 base short and J 0 bases short, with 7 bases between. This chain's CDR3 is CASSLERYSYNEQFF. The CDR3 bases are TGTGCCAGCAGCTTAGAACGGTACTCCTACAATGAGCAGTTCTTC.

The chain joins TRBV6-2 or TRBV6-3 to TRBJ1-1; no clear D gene. The germline CDR1 and CDR2 sequences are MNHEY and SVGEGT. The CDR3 contains 12 residues. Trimming pared 6 bases from V and 1 base from J, leaving 6 bases between. The CDR3 spells CASREQNTEAFF. CDR3 in DNA: TGTGCCAGCAGAGAACAGAACACTGAAGCTTTCTTT.

This clonotype was recorded a few times. The chain is built from TRBV7-2 and TRBJ1-1, with 8 nucleotides matching TRBD1. The germline CDR1 and CDR2 sequences are SGHTA and FQGNSA. The length of the CDR3 is 12 residues. With 2 bases clipped from V and 9 bases from J, the junction kept 2 bases outside the gene matches. CDR3 in DNA: TGTGCCAGCAGCTTAAGACAGGGGAAAGCTTTCTTT. It codes for CASSLRQGKAFF.

This clonotype was seen many times. CDR3 sequence: CASSLDRGKLPEAFF. As DNA, the CDR3 is TGTGCCAGCAGTCTTGACAGGGGGAAATTGCCTGAAGCTTTCTTT. This chain uses TRBV7-2 with TRBJ1-1; TRBD1 agrees at 9 bases. CDR1 is SGHTA, CDR2 FQGNSA, per germline. V was pared by 6 bases and J by 6 bases, with 11 bases of the junction left unmatched. The CDR3 covers 15 residues.

The sample holds many counts of this clonotype. The chain links TRBV20-1 to TRBJ2-3, with 12 nucleotides matching TRBD2. V dropped 2 bases and J dropped 4; count of bases not matched to a gene: 7. CDR1 and CDR2 (germline): DFQATT, SNEGSKA (reference sequence). The CDR3 contains 16 residues. In DNA form, the CDR3 reads TGCAGTGCTAGACGACGACTAGCGGGAGCCCCAGATACGCAGTATTTT. This codes for CSARRRLAGAPDTQYF.

This clonotype has a count of ten or more. This sequence joins TRBV7-2 and TRBJ1-3; D possibly corresponds to TRBD1 (6 bases). V was shortened by 4 bases and J by 1 base, with 14 bases between the two germline ends. Germline V CDR1 and CDR2: SGHTA, FQGNSA. The CDR3 covers 16 residues. In DNA form, the CDR3 reads TGTGCCAGCAGCTCGCAAACCGGGACATCTGGAAACACCATATATTTT. As protein: CASSSQTGTSGNTIYF.

This clonotype was counted only a few times. The chain has TRBV6-2 or TRBV6-3 and TRBJ2-7, with no clear D. Germline V gene data show CDR1 as MNHEY and CDR2 as SVGEGT. CDR3 length equals 15 residues. V was trimmed by 5 bases and J by 2 bases, leaving 16 bases between them. This CDR3 is CASSPDTLPPYEQYV. CDR3 sequence (DNA): TGTGCCAGCAGTCCCGACACCCTTCCGCCCTACGAGCAGTACGTC.

This chain uses TRBV18 with TRBJ1-1; no definite D call. Germline CDR1 reads KGHSH; CDR2 reads LQKENI. Trimming cost V 2 bases and J 6 bases, with 13 bases left between them. The CDR3 loop spans 14 amino acids. CDR3 protein: CASSPASLSPEAFF. As DNA, the CDR3 is TGTGCCAGCTCACCAGCTTCACTAAGCCCTGAAGCTTTCTTT.

This clonotype appeared many times. The chain recombines TRBV7-8 with TRBJ2-1; TRBD2 agrees at 7 bases. This CDR3 region has 16 residues. Germline assignment: CDR1 SGHVS and CDR2 FQNEAQ. J gave up 5 bases and V 2 bases, and 9 bases lay outside the gene matches. The DNA for the CDR3 is TGTGCCAGCAGCTTAAGGGGCGGGAGTATTGACAATGAGCAGTTCTTC. Translating gives CASSLRGGSIDNEQFF.

The V call is TRBV19, the J call TRBJ2-3; a weak D match, TRBD1 (5 bases). The germline gives CDR1 LNHDA, CDR2 SQIVND (reference sequence). V shed 3 bases and J shed 1 base, with 11 bases lying between them. The CDR3 is 15 residues long. The CDR3 DNA follows: TGTGCCAGTAGTATTTTGCAGGGCGGCACAGATACGCAGTATTTT. Translation: CASSILQGGTDTQYF. Full variable domain (outside the CDR3, taken from reference TRBV19 and TRBJ2-3): DGGITQSPKYLFRKEGQNVTLSCEQNLNHDAMYWYRQDPGQGLRLIYYSQIVNDFQKGDIAEGYSVSREKKESFPLTVTSAQKNPTAFYLCASSILQGGTDTQYFGPGTRLTVL.

This clonotype was seen a few times. This rearrangement joins TRBV4-1 to TRBJ2-7; no firm D call. The CDR3 sequence is 14 residues long. Germline values: CDR1 MGHRA, CDR2 YSYEKL. V was cut by 4 bases and J by 1 base, with 11 bases left in between. CDR3 protein: CASSLSDGSYEQYF. Here the CDR3 DNA reads TGCGCCAGCAGCCTATCGGACGGATCCTACGAGCAGTACTTC.

This clonotype was seen a handful of times. The chain joins TRBV19 to TRBJ2-7, with 11 bases fitting TRBD1. Germline CDR1 reads LNHDA; CDR2 reads SQIVND (reference sequence). The junction had 5 bases not matched to a gene; V was cut back by 6 bases and J by 4 bases. This CDR3 has 14 residues. CDR3 protein: CASSQGDRGYEQYV. The CDR3 DNA sequence: TGTGCCAGTAGCCAGGGGGACAGGGGGTACGAGCAGTACGTC.

This clonotype was observed a single time. This chain uses TRBV19 with TRBJ1-2; 7 nucleotides agree with TRBD1. V gave up 8 bases and J gave up 8 bases; unmatched junction bases: 8. The germline CDR1 and CDR2 sequences are LNHDA and SQIVND (reference sequence). CDR3 length: 12 residues. This CDR3 reads CASLGTAAGYTF. The CDR3 nucleotides are TGTGCCAGTTTAGGGACAGCAGCGGGCTACACCTTC.

This clonotype came up a few times. The rearrangement uses TRBV19 and TRBJ2-5; D unclear. V was trimmed by 5 bases and J by 0 bases, leaving 7 bases between them. The CDR3 has 13 residues. From germline, CDR1 is LNHDA and CDR2 SQIVND (reference sequence). CDR3 nucleotides: TGTGCCAGTAGTCGGGCGTACCAAGAGACCCAGTACTTC. Encoded protein: CASSRAYQETQYF.